The T cell receptor (beta chain) described here comes from a study of identical twins. The CDR3 is made up of 15 amino acids. Trimming took off 6 bases at V and 5 bases at J, with 17 bases between the two ends. CDR1 and CDR2 (germline): MRHNA, SNTAGT. Study-wide findings and caveats: The analysis was cross-sectional rather than longitudinal within donors. Excess low generation probability was seen in twin-shared out-of-frame alpha sequences. There were fewer insertions in abundant cord blood beta clonotypes, but memory repertoires showed no such pattern.

This clonotype occurred a few times. The antigen is not known. Unique molecular identifiers were in the cDNA, with template-switch universal primer binding. MiXCR, run by TCRdb on the 5' RACE reads, gives a single entry per CDR3 protein. The data contain under 250,000 distinct CDR3 sequences, 7.5% of them singletons. The same data also contributed to another study, on yellow fever vaccine responses in identical twins.

Source material: memory (CD45RO+) T cells sorted from blood. V is TRBV6-4 and J is TRBJ2-1; TRBD2 is a possible D gene (6 bases). This sequence was found in a woman between 18 and 30 years old in good health. CDR3 bases: TGTGCCAGCAGCGAACAGGACGGGAGTAACAATGAGCAGTTCTTC. Its protein product is CASSEQDGSNNEQFF.